What follows describes a single T cell receptor (beta chain). Its antigen is unidentified. The sample comes from a study of cytomegalovirus exposure and HLA in healthy donors. Study findings and constraints: The study recorded 160 or so TCR beta chains that were cytomegalovirus-associated. According to a subsequent analysis, TCR clusters from the first cohort were inclined to appear together in the 110 or so validation repertoires.

This table comes from immunoSEQ multiplex PCR, and its TCRdb copy is limited to in-frame clones, with some not included. The table lists about 110,000 clones, 88% of them singletons, with 2% to 2.5% in the top ten. The V gene's germline CDR1 is MNHEY and CDR2 SMNVEV (reference sequence). The CDR3 length is 16 residues. Deletions cut 2 bases from V and 3 bases from J, with 16 bases between. This chain uses TRBV27 with TRBJ2-5; D remains ambiguous. Sequencing was done on a sample of PBMCs. The TCR was taken from a woman aged 18-29 years in good health and CMV-seronegative. The CDR3 DNA is TGTGCCAGCAGTTTAACGGTGTCACGCACCAAAGAGACCCAGTACTTC. Protein sequence: CASSLTVSRTKETQYF.